This T cell receptor beta chain was sequenced during a study of shared clonotypes between healthy human individuals. Trimming pared 2 bases from V and 2 bases from J, leaving 13 bases between. Germline values: CDR1 KGHSH, CDR2 LQKENI. CDR3 length: 15 residues. Sequencing used immunoSEQ multiplex PCR; TCRdb keeps in-frame clones, though not all of them. The sample yields about 1 million clones, about 75% seen once. The clonotype was recovered from a young man in good health. The sample taken for sequencing was memory CD4+ T cells sorted from blood. Subset here: CD45RA-negative fraction. The chain combines TRBV18 with TRBJ2-7; maybe TRBD1 (6 bases). As DNA, the CDR3 is TGTGCCAGCTCACCAAATCAGGGGCTAACCTACGAGCAGTACTTC. Its translation is CASSPNQGLTYEQYF.